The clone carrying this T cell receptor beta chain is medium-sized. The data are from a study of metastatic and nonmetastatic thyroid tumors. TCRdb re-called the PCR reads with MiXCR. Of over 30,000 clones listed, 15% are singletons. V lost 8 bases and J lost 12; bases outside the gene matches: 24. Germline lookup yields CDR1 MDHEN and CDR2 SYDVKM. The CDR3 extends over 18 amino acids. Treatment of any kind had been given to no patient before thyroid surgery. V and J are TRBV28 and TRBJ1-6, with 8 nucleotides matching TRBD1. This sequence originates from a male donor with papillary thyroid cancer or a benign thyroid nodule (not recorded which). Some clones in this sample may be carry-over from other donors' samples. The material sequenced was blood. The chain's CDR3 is CASRPSPGTGFKDGPLHF. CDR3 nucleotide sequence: TGTGCCAGCCGACCATCCCCCGGGACAGGTTTCAAAGATGGACCCCTCCACTTT.